This entry lists 14 T cell receptor beta chains sequenced from one sample in a study of cytomegalovirus exposure and HLA in healthy donors. Primers for the PCR totalled 60 Vbeta and 13 Jbeta. The table came from immunoSEQ multiplex PCR; TCRdb's copy has only in-frame clones and leaves some out. The table has 180,000 or so clones, about 80% seen once; the top ten hold under 2%. The sample consisted of PBMCs. The receptors shown here come from a woman aged 25 to 39 in good health and CMV-seronegative.

This rearrangement joins TRBV7-2 to TRBJ2-5, with D tentatively TRBD2 (6 bases). This CDR3 has 16 residues. CDR1 is SGHTA and CDR2 is FQGNSA in the germline V gene. The ends were cut back, 4 bases at V and 11 bases at J, with 26 bases in the middle. The CDR3 is CASSSVRGLRGGEQYF. The CDR3 DNA is TGTGCCAGCAGCTCAGTAAGGGGTCTCAGAGGAGGGGAGCAGTACTTC.

This clone has a handful of counts. This chain joins TRBV7-9 and TRBJ1-1; possible D gene TRBD1, 6 bases. With 5 bases removed from V and 3 bases from J, the gap between germline ends came to 13 bases. This CDR3 spans 14 amino acids. CDR1 SEHNR and CDR2 FQNEAQ come from the germline V gene (reference sequence). CDR3 residues: CASSPWTAYTEAFF. CDR3 in DNA: TGTGCCAGCAGCCCATGGACAGCCTACACTGAAGCTTTCTTT.

J is TRBJ2-5 and V is TRBV30; 10 nucleotides align to TRBD1. The DNA matches TRBJ2-7 better at its end, which makes the J call doubtful. The CDR3 runs 13 residues. Germline V gene lookup returns CDR1 GTSNPN and CDR2 SVGIG (reference sequence). The CDR3 here is CAWEDRGAYEQYF. CDR3 nucleotides: TGTGCCTGGGAGGACAGGGGGGCCTACGAGCAGTACTTC.

The chain uses TRBV11-2 and TRBJ1-4; 10 nucleotides agree with TRBD1. Germline CDR1 is SGHAT and CDR2 is FQNNGV. The junction had 4 bases not matched to a gene; V was cut back by 6 bases and J by 6 bases. The CDR3 has 14 residues. The CDR3 spells CASRRQGAYEKLFF. The CDR3 nucleotides are TGTGCCAGCAGACGACAGGGGGCTTATGAAAAACTGTTTTTT. The full variable domain, in which reference TRBV11-2 and TRBJ1-4 provide the parts outside the CDR3, is EAGVAQSPRYKIIEKRQSVAFWCNPISGHATLYWYQQILGQGPKLLIQFQNNGVVDDSQLPKDRFSAERLKGVDSTLKIQPAKLEDSAVYLCASRRQGAYEKLFFGSGTQLSVL.

This clone was counted a few times. V gene TRBV30 combines with J gene TRBJ1-2; 8 bases align to TRBD1. Germline-derived CDR1 and CDR2 are GTSNPN and SVGIG (reference sequence). The CDR3 length is 14 residues. J was trimmed by 8 bases and V by 0 bases; bases with no gene match: 8. CDR3 sequence reads: CAWSVPGGRGGYTF. DNA for the CDR3: TGTGCCTGGAGTGTGCCAGGGGGCAGAGGGGGCTACACCTTC.

This clone was seen just once. The chain employs TRBV29-1 and TRBJ2-1, with TRBD1 matching 7 bases. This CDR3 is 16 amino acids long. Germline V gene lookup returns CDR1 SQVTM and CDR2 ANQGSEA. V shed 6 bases and J 2 bases; nucleotides not matched to a gene: 13. This chain's CDR3 is CSVIAGNRGAYNEQFF. CDR3 in DNA: TGCAGCGTGATCGCCGGGAACAGGGGAGCCTACAATGAGCAGTTCTTC.

The rearrangement links TRBV14 to TRBJ1-2, with TRBD1 matching 12 bases. Looked up from germline, CDR1 is SGHDN and CDR2 is FVKESK. The CDR3 consists of 15 residues. The trim removed 9 bases at V and 6 bases at J, leaving 11 bases unmatched. The CDR3 nucleotides read TGTGCCAGGGACGCGGTCGGGACAGGGGGCGATGGCTACACCTTC. The encoded protein is CARDAVGTGGDGYTF.

The chain carries TRBV1 and TRBJ2-3; TRBD2 was called by the table and not checked on the DNA. TRBV1 is annotated as a pseudogene. This CDR3 spans 16 amino acids. CDR3 sequence reads: CTSSPGIGGRTDTQYF. The CDR3 DNA is TGCACCAGCAGCCCGGGGATCGGGGGGCGCACAGATACGCAGTATTTT.

CDR3 residues: CASSSETASPLHF. CDR3 coding DNA: TGTGCCAGCAGTTCCGAGACAGCCTCACCCCTCCACTTT. The chain carries TRBV6-4 and TRBJ1-6; D perhaps matches TRBD1 (5 bases). Trimming shortened V by 5 bases and J by 10 bases, and 12 bases separated the two germline ends. The CDR3 has 13 amino acids. Germline V gene sequence: CDR1 MRHNA, CDR2 SNTAGT.

V is TRBV29-1 and J is TRBJ2-5, with 7 bases aligning to TRBD1. CDR1 is SQVTM and CDR2 is ANQGSEA in the germline V gene. There are 12 residues in the CDR3. Trimming took 7 bases from V and 5 from J; bases not matched to a gene: 7. CDR3 sequence: CSAHRGEETQYF. CDR3 bases: TGCAGCGCCCACAGGGGTGAGGAGACCCAGTACTTC.

The chain employs TRBV9 and TRBJ2-5; 9 bases match TRBD1. The J segment lost 4 bases and the V segment lost 4 bases, leaving 2 bases of the junction unmatched. Per germline, CDR1 SGDLS and CDR2 YYNGEE. This CDR3 is built from 13 residues. In DNA, the CDR3 is TGTGCCAGCAGCTTGACAGGGGGAGAGACCCAGTACTTC. It translates to CASSLTGGETQYF.

The V and J genes are TRBV6-5 and TRBJ2-3, with D perhaps matching TRBD1 (5 bases). The germline gives CDR1 MNHEY, CDR2 SVGAGI. Between the trimmed V and J ends, which lost 0 bases and 0 bases, there was a span of 10 bases. The CDR3 loop spans 16 amino acids. Here the CDR3 DNA reads TGTGCCAGCAGTTACTCTCCAGGGTCGAGCACAGATACGCAGTATTTT. Amino acid sequence: CASSYSPGSSTDTQYF.

This sequence joins TRBV30 and TRBJ2-2; 13 bases match TRBD2. Germline CDR1 GTSNPN, CDR2 SVGIG (reference sequence). With V trimmed by 5 bases and J by 6 bases, 3 bases remained unmatched. The CDR3 runs to 14 residues. The CDR3 here is CAWDGTSGAGELFF. The CDR3 coding sequence is TGTGCCTGGGACGGGACTAGCGGGGCCGGGGAGCTGTTTTTT.

The V call is TRBV6-5, the J call TRBJ2-7; D is perhaps TRBD1 (6 bases). Trimming took off 8 bases at V and 0 bases at J, with 14 bases between the two ends. The germline CDR1 and CDR2 sequences are MNHEY and SVGAGI. There are 14 residues in the CDR3. CDR3 in amino acids: CASSRTVHSYEQYF. As DNA, the CDR3 is TGTGCCAGCTCCCGGACAGTGCACTCCTACGAGCAGTACTTC.